Sequencing of this T cell receptor (beta chain) was carried out in a study of T-cell reconstitution after alpha-beta-depleted transplantation in children (dated by TCRdb to 2016 to 2018). At the level of the whole study: T-cell immune reconstitution after TCRalphabeta/CD19-depleted allogeneic hematopoietic cell transplantation in children was quantitatively tracked in the study by means of TCR repertoire profiling. Broader findings and caveats from the paper: Over subsequent months, a decline in hyperexpanded clone frequencies was noted, and after one year, T-cell counts and TCRbeta diversity were mostly ascribed to newly produced T cells. About two months after transplant, the apparently early recovery of alphabetaT-cell counts reportedly depended on just several hundred clones that had expanded rapidly and came from non-depleted graft cells. In some patients, the high TCRbeta diversity seen at day 60 was put down to recipient T cells and intrathymic progenitors that had survived conditioning.

CDR1 and CDR2, looked up from the germline V gene (reference sequence), are SGHAT and FQDESV. From the cysteine through the phenylalanine, the CDR3 covers 15 amino acids. Only the CDR3 DNA stays, 45 bases, in frame from base 1. V trim: 10 bases; J trim: 2 bases; unmatched bases: 7. This clonotype occurred a few times. Its antigen target is currently unknown. Within one base of it there is no much larger clone, and no base qualities were kept. Reading the label with the study, this specimen's treatment or condition is: allogeneic hematopoietic cell transplantation with graft depleted of TCRalphabeta T cells and CD19 B cells. The children who served as transplant recipients had been given grafts of TCRalphabeta/CD19-depleted allogeneic hematopoietic cells. The library came from PCR. The instrument was an Illumina HiSeq 2500. To normalize quantification of the TCRbeta repertoire, the TCR libraries were built with molecular barcoding that relied on unique molecular identifiers. Starting from the raw public reads, TCRdb applied fastp trimming at Q25, assembled clones with MiXCR and retained in-frame beta chains. Each CDR3 protein gets just one entry, which takes the most common genes and DNA from the rows behind it. The sample profile shows 300,000 to 350,000 distinct CDR3 sequences; 15% to 20% of them were found once. The top ten clones comprise about 41% of the sample.

Sequences were derived from PBMCs, mostly from graft donor cells, sampled 360 days after TCRalphabeta/CD19-depleted stem cell transplant. This sequence originates from a male patient between 2 and 15 years old who had a stem cell transplant for acute lymphoblastic leukemia, so the T cells may come from the graft donor. This sequence uses TRBV11-1 and TRBJ2-1, and TRBD2 matches 11 of the central bases. This receptor has the CDR3 CATRGTSGPYNEQFF. The DNA is TGTGCCACCAGAGGGACTAGCGGACCCTACAATGAGCAGTTCTTC.